This is a list of T cell receptor beta chains from one sample in a study of blood T cell repertoires in COVID-19. Repertoires were generated with immunoSEQ multiplex PCR, while TCRdb's copy carries only in-frame clones and drops some. The data hold fewer than 200,000 clones, with approximately 84% observed a single time. The sample was peripheral blood. The origin of the receptors is a woman of 80 years or more with COVID-19, enrolled during active disease. CDR3s include the opening cysteine and the closing phenylalanine or tryptophan. The D gene is left open where the match is weak. Size values are once, few and many counts, or a class for expanded clones, and some rows have none.

TRBJ2-5 | NA | NA | TRBV12-5 | TGTGCTAGTGGTTTGGTACCTCTGAGGGGGGGACAAGAGACCCAGTACTTC | CASGLVPLRGGQETQYF
TRBJ2-7 | NA | NA | TRBV5-1 | TGCGCCAGCAGCTTGACAGCAAACTACGAGCAGTACTTC | CASSLTANYEQYF
TRBJ2-7 | NA | TRBD2 | TRBV28 | TGTGCCAGCAGTTCTAGCGGGCCTTCCTACGAGCAGTACTTC | CASSSSGPSYEQYF
TRBJ1-2 | NA | NA | TRBV28 | TGTGCCAGCAGGGGCAGCCACTATGGCTACACCTTC | CASRGSHYGYTF
TRBJ1-2 | few | NA | TRBV5-4 | TGTGCCAGCAGCGCCGGGGTGGGATCCTATGGCTACACCTTC | CASSAGVGSYGYTF
TRBJ2-3 | NA | TRBD1 | TRBV19 | TGTGCCAGCCGTCGGGACAGGGTCGACTTCACAGATACGCAGTATTTT | CASRRDRVDFTDTQYF
TRBJ2-7 | NA | TRBD1 | TRBV19 | TGTGCCAGTAAGAATGACAGGGCTGGCGAGCAGTACTTC | CASKNDRAGEQYF
TRBJ2-7 | NA | NA | TRBV5-6 | TGTGCCAGCAGCCCCGGACGGGGTTTCCACGAGCAGTACTTC | CASSPGRGFHEQYF
TRBJ1-2 | NA | TRBD1 | TRBV6-6 | TGTGCCGCCCGGACAGGGGTTAACTATGGCTACACCTTC | CAARTGVNYGYTF
TRBJ2-7 | NA | TRBD2 | TRBV19 | TGTGCCAGTACCAATGCGCCGGGACTAGCCTACGAGCAGTACTTC | CASTNAPGLAYEQYF
TRBJ1-5 | NA | NA | TRBV12-3/TRBV12-4 | TGTGCCAGCAGACGCAGGGGAGATCAGCCCCAGCATTTT | CASRRRGDQPQHF
TRBJ1-5 | NA | NA | TRBV28 | TGTGCCAGCAGTTTCTTAGGGGATAGCAATCAGCCCCAGCATTTT | CASSFLGDSNQPQHF
TRBJ1-6 | NA | TRBD1 | TRBV10-2 | TGCGCCAGCAGAATAACAGGGGACGGGAATTCACCCCTCCACTTT | CASRITGDGNSPLHF
TRBJ1-1 | NA | NA | TRBV6-5 | TGTGCCAGCAGTTACAAAGGGAGGACTGAAGCTTTCTTT | CASSYKGRTEAFF
TRBJ1-4 | NA | NA | TRBV3-1/TRBV3-2 | TGTGCCAGCAGCTCCTGGACAGAAACTAATGAAAAACTGTTTTTT | CASSSWTETNEKLFF
TRBJ2-5 | NA | TRBD2 | TRBV11-1 | TGTGCCAGCAGCCCCCGAGAACTAGCGGCCCAAGAGACCCAGTACTTC | CASSPRELAAQETQYF
TRBJ2-7 | NA | TRBD2 | TRBV10-3 | TGTGCCATCAGTGATAAGGGGAGGGATGATCACGAGCAGTACTTC | CAISDKGRDDHEQYF
TRBJ2-1 | NA | NA | TRBV6-2/TRBV6-3 | TGTGCCAGCAGTTTCACGGTGGGCGGGGAGCAGTTCTTC | CASSFTVGGEQFF
TRBJ1-1 | NA | NA | TRBV5-1 | TGCGCCAGCAGCTTGGATCCCACTAACACTGAAGCTTTCTTT | CASSLDPTNTEAFF
TRBJ2-7 | NA | NA | TRBV23-1 | TGCGCCAGCAGTCAATCTCCCACAGAAGCAGGCCCCTACGAGCAGTACTTC | CASSQSPTEAGPYEQYF
TRBJ2-1 | NA | TRBD1 | TRBV19 | TGTGCCAGTAGTACCCCGTTAAGGGGGCACAGAAGCGATGAGCAGTTCTTC | CASSTPLRGHRSDEQFF
TRBJ1-4 | NA | NA | TRBV6-4 | TGTGCCAGCAGTGAAGTGCCGGGTGCAACTAATGAAAAACTGTTTTTT | CASSEVPGATNEKLFF
TRBJ1-1 | NA | TRBD1 | TRBV29-1 | TGCAGCGCCGGGACAGGGGGCACTGAAGCTTTCTTT | CSAGTGGTEAFF
TRBJ1-6 | many | NA | TRBV30 | TGTGCCTGGAGTGTCGGACAGCATAATTCACCCCTCCACTTT | CAWSVGQHNSPLHF
TRBJ2-7 | few | NA | TRBV5-5 | TGTGCCAGCAGCACCGACAGGAGCTCCTACGAGCAGTACTTC | CASSTDRSSYEQYF
TRBJ1-5 | NA | TRBD1 | TRBV18 | TGTGCCAGCTCACAAGGACAGGGAAGCAATCAGCCCCAGCATTTT | CASSQGQGSNQPQHF
TRBJ1-4 | NA | NA | TRBV18 | TGTGCCAGCTCCGGGACAAGAGTAAATGAAAAACTGTTTTTT | CASSGTRVNEKLFF
TRBJ2-7 | NA | NA | TRBV3-1/TRBV3-2 | TGTGCCAGCAGCCAGAGGGAGCAGTACTTC | CASSQREQYF
TRBJ1-3 | NA | NA | TRBV10-3 | TGTGCCATCAGTGCCGGGGAGCTGGGAAACACCATATATTTT | CAISAGELGNTIYF
TRBJ2-3 | once | TRBD2 | TRBV7-2 | TGTGCCAGCAGGCCTGGACTAGCGGGGGGGGCAGATACGCAGTATTTT | CASRPGLAGGADTQYF
TRBJ2-2 | NA | NA | TRBV9 | TGTGCCAGCAGCCCAGTTAGGGGCGGGACTGCAAGATGGACCGGGGAGCTGTTTTTT | CASSPVRGGTARWTGELFF
TRBJ1-2 | NA | NA | TRBV25-1 | TGTGCCAGCAGTGAATCGGGGGAATTTAGCTATGGCTACACCTTC | CASSESGEFSYGYTF
TRBJ1-1 | NA | NA | TRBV23-1 | TGCGCCAGCAGTCGGGGCTCCACTGAAGCTTTCTTT | CASSRGSTEAFF
TRBJ1-1 | NA | TRBD1 | TRBV18 | TGTGCCAACTCACCGTTACCGGGACAGGGAGAGGCTTTCTTT | CANSPLPGQGEAFF
TRBJ2-3 | NA | NA | TRBV5-4 | TGTGCCAGCAGCTTGGCCCTTGGAGACCCCCCAGATACGCAGTATTTT | CASSLALGDPPDTQYF
TRBJ2-3 | NA | TRBD2 | TRBV19 | TGTGCCAGTAGTATCCGGCCTAGCGGGACCCGCACAGATACGCAGTATTTT | CASSIRPSGTRTDTQYF
TRBJ1-2 | few | NA | TRBV19 | TGTGCCAGTAGCTTTAGAAGACAGGCGAAAAACTATGGCTACACCTTC | CASSFRRQAKNYGYTF
TRBJ2-1 | NA | NA | TRBV7-2 | TGTGCCAGCAGGATCCTAGACTTTAGTTGGAATGAGCAGTTCTTC | CASRILDFSWNEQFF
TRBJ2-7 | many | NA | TRBV5-1 | TGCGCCAGCAGCTTGGCTACGGGAATGAACGAGCAGTACTTC | CASSLATGMNEQYF
TRBJ2-7 | NA | NA | TRBV28 | TGTGCCAGCAGTTTTTGGTGGGGGGGCCGAATCGGCGAGCAGTACTTC | CASSFWWGGRIGEQYF
TRBJ2-3 | NA | TRBD1 | TRBV25-1 | TGTGCCAGCACCCCCAGACAGGGGTCGGGAGATACGCAGTATTTT | CASTPRQGSGDTQYF
TRBJ2-2 | NA | TRBD1 | TRBV5-4 | TGTGCCAGCAGCTTGGAGGGACAGGGGCTAGCGGGCACCGGGGAGCTGTTTTTT | CASSLEGQGLAGTGELFF
TRBJ2-5 | NA | NA | TRBV19 | TGTGCCAGTAGTATAGGCGTACCTTCTGATCCATCCGCCCAGTACTTC | CASSIGVPSDPSAQYF
TRBJ1-6 | many | NA | TRBV18 | TGTGCCAGCTCACCGAGAGGCAGGGTGGATTCACCCCTCCACTTT | CASSPRGRVDSPLHF
TRBJ2-3 | NA | TRBD1 | TRBV19 | TGTGCCAGTAGTACCCACGGACAGGGGGCAGCAGATACGCAGTATTTT | CASSTHGQGAADTQYF
TRBJ1-5 | NA | TRBD1 | TRBV7-6 | TGTGCCAGCAGCCTCGGACAGGGGGCGAGCAATCAGCCCCAGCATTTT | CASSLGQGASNQPQHF
TRBJ1-6 | once | NA | TRBV2 | TGTGCCAGCACCCAAGGGGGTCGGGCCCTCCACTTT | CASTQGGRALHF
TRBJ1-2 | NA | NA | TRBV28 | TGTGCCAGCCGTCGGCGGGGAGGAGATGGCTACACCTTC | CASRRRGGDGYTF
TRBJ2-7 | NA | TRBD1 | TRBV18 | TGTGCCAGCTCACTCACCGGGACAGGCGGCCACGAGCAGTACTTC | CASSLTGTGGHEQYF
TRBJ1-2 | NA | NA | TRBV28 | TGTGCCAGCAGTTTAGCGGGGGGCGGCTATGGCTACACCTTC | CASSLAGGGYGYTF